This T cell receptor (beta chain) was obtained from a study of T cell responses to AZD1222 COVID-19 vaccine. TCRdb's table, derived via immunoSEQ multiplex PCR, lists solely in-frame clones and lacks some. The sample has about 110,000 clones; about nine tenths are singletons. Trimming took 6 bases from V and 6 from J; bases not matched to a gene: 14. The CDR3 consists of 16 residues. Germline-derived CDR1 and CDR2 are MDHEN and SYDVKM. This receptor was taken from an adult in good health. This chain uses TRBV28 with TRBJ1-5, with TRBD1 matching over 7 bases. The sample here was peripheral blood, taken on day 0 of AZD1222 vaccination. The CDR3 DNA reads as TGTGCCAGCAGCCCCCGCGGAAGACAGGGAATTCAGCCCCAGCATTTT. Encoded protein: CASSPRGRQGIQPQHF.